These 20 T cell receptor beta chains were all obtained from the same sample, sequenced in a study of breast tumors, draining lymph nodes, adjacent tissues. Via MiXCR, TCRdb re-called the multiplex PCR reads, giving one row per CDR3 protein. The profile shows some 65,000 distinct CDR3 sequences, around two fifths of them singletons. Sequenced: breast tumor tissue. All receptors come from a female donor with breast cancer. Some clones in this sample may be carry-over from other donors' samples.

This clonotype came up many times. The chain employs TRBV19 and TRBJ2-1; D uncertain. Germline assignment: CDR1 LNHDA and CDR2 SQIVND (reference sequence). Trimming removed 4 bases at V and 5 bases at J, with 21 bases between. This CDR3 is 17 amino acids long. The CDR3 reads CASSKASFSPKNNEQFF. The CDR3 nucleotides are TGTGCCAGTAGTAAGGCGTCCTTTAGCCCCAAGAACAATGAGCAGTTCTTC.

As concerns this clonotype: A read error may account for a junction end that differs from germline. The V and J genes are TRBV2 and TRBJ2-3, with a weak D call TRBD1 (5 bases). Looked up from germline, CDR1 is SNHLY and CDR2 is FYNNEI. The CDR3 is 12 amino acids. The CDR3 loop reads CASQYFTDTQGF. The CDR3 DNA sequence: TGTGCCAGCCAGTACTTCACAGATACGCAGGGTTTT.

This clonotype was observed a single time. The J gene is TRBJ2-7, the V gene TRBV11-2; the match to TRBD2 covers 7 bases. V dropped 4 bases and J dropped 2; count of bases not matched to a gene: 11. There are 16 residues in the CDR3. Looked up from germline, CDR1 is SGHAT and CDR2 is FQNNGV. CDR3 protein: CASSSYGGTPPYEQYF. The DNA of the CDR3 is TGTGCCAGCAGCTCTTACGGGGGGACCCCCCCCTACGAGCAGTACTTC.

This clonotype was observed a single time. The chain recombines TRBV5-4 with TRBJ1-1; TRBD1 might be the D (6 bases). V was trimmed by 4 bases and J by 5 bases, leaving 18 bases between them. Germline V lookup: CDR1 SGHNT, CDR2 YYREEE (reference sequence). CDR3 size: 15 residues. The CDR3 loop is CASSLSRTGKTEAFF. As DNA, the CDR3 is TGTGCCAGCAGCCTAAGTCGTACAGGGAAGACTGAAGCTTTCTTT.

This clonotype has only a few counts. A single base separates this from a much larger clone, so it may be a read error. Here the CDR3 reads CASSLRFPWLSYEQYF. The CDR3 nucleotides read TGTGCCAGCAGCTTGCGTTTCCCGTGGTTATCCTACGAGCAGTACTTC. This sequence joins TRBV5-8 and TRBJ2-7; D gene unclear. The V end lost 1 base, the J end lost 1 base, and 15 bases lay between the germline ends. The CDR3 has 16 residues. The germline V gene encodes CDR1 SGHTS and CDR2 YDEGEE. The full variable domain, with the rest looked up from reference TRBV5-8 and TRBJ2-7, is EAGVTQSPTHLIKTRGQQATLRCSPISGHTSVYWYQQALGLGLQFLLWYDEGEERNRGNFPPRFSGRQFPNYSSELNVNALELEDSALYLCASSLRFPWLSYEQYFGPGTRLTVT.

This clonotype was observed a single time. This chain connects TRBV20-1 to TRBJ1-1; no clear D. This CDR3 comprises 13 residues. CDR1 DFQATT and CDR2 SNEGSKA come from the germline V gene (reference sequence). V shed 2 bases and J shed 4 bases, with 11 bases lying between them. The CDR3 DNA is TGCAGTGCTAGACGGTCCGACGGCACTGAAGCTTTCTTT. Amino acids: CSARRSDGTEAFF.

This clonotype was detected many times. This could be a read error, since a much larger clone is one nucleotide away. The CDR3 spells CASSHEQGNQPQHF. Here the CDR3 DNA reads TGTGCCAGCAGTCACGAACAGGGGAATCAGCCCCAGCATTTT. This sequence joins TRBV6-6 and TRBJ1-5; 7 nucleotides match TRBD1. Per the germline V gene, CDR1 is MNHNY and CDR2 is SVGAGI (reference sequence). Germline trimming cut 5 bases from V and 4 bases from J; bases unmatched to any gene: 5. The CDR3 runs to 14 residues.

Comment on this clonotype: A much more abundant neighbour one base away suggests this may be a read error. This chain uses TRBV27 with TRBJ2-7; TRBD2 matches 10 bases. There are 15 residues in the CDR3. The V gene's germline CDR1 is MNHEY and CDR2 SMNVEV (reference sequence). As DNA, the CDR3 is TGTGCCAGCAGTTCTCCGGGACTAGCGACCTACGGGCAGTACTTC. Protein product: CASSSPGLATYGQYF.

The chain joins TRBV10-3 to TRBJ1-2; D gene uncertain. CDR1 and CDR2 from the germline V gene are ENHRY and SYGVKD. The CDR3 length is 16 residues. Trimming pared 6 bases from V and 2 bases from J, leaving 19 bases between. The CDR3 DNA reads TGTGCCATCAGCTCCCGGGAAACCATGTCGAACTATGGCTACACCTTC. Encoded protein: CAISSRETMSNYGYTF.

Concerning this clonotype: Sequence at one end of the junction differs from germline and may be a read error. The chain employs TRBV4-1 and TRBJ2-1; 8 nucleotides agree with TRBD1. CDR3 length: 15 residues. CDR1 is MGHRA and CDR2 is YSYEKL in the germline V gene. CDR3 DNA: TGCGCCAGCAGCCAACCGGGACAGGACCTGTTTGAGCAGCTCTTC. Translation: CASSQPGQDLFEQLF.

The sample holds many counts of this clonotype. J is TRBJ2-1 and V is TRBV30; 9 bases align to TRBD1. Germline trimming cut 3 bases from V and 5 bases from J; bases unmatched to any gene: 8. Germline V CDR1 and CDR2: GTSNPN, SVGIG (reference sequence). This CDR3 comprises 15 residues. The CDR3 region is CAWRGRTGENNEQFF. The CDR3 region has the DNA TGTGCCTGGAGGGGGCGGACAGGGGAAAACAATGAGCAGTTCTTC.

This clonotype has ten or more counts. This rearrangement joins TRBV19 to TRBJ2-1; 10 bases align to TRBD2. Trimming cost V 6 bases and J 3 bases; bases outside gene matches: 2. Germline CDR1 reads LNHDA; CDR2 reads SQIVND (reference sequence). The CDR3 spans 14 residues. DNA for the CDR3: TGTGCCAGTAGACTAGCGGGGATCTACAATGAGCAGTTCTTC. This codes for CASRLAGIYNEQFF.

This clonotype has a count of ten or more. This chain connects TRBV19 to TRBJ1-2; D remains ambiguous. This CDR3 has 16 residues. With 5 bases removed from V and 3 bases from J, the gap between germline ends came to 19 bases. Germline CDR1 and CDR2: LNHDA and SQIVND (reference sequence). The CDR3 region is CASSSRTEIRDYGYTF. Written as DNA, the CDR3 is TGTGCCAGTAGTTCCCGGACGGAAATTAGGGACTATGGCTACACCTTC.

V is TRBV5-5 and J is TRBJ1-4, with 12 bases identical to TRBD1. The germline V gene has CDR1 SGHKS and CDR2 YYEKEE (reference sequence). The CDR3 contains 15 residues. J was trimmed by 7 bases and V by 5 bases; bases with no gene match: 6. CDR3 residues: CASSSLGQGAEKLFF. The CDR3 DNA reads as TGTGCCAGCAGTAGCTTGGGACAGGGGGCTGAAAAACTGTTTTTT.

Many counts were recorded for this clonotype. V gene TRBV9 combines with J gene TRBJ2-7, with D possibly TRBD2 on 6 matching bases. Looked up from germline, CDR1 is SGDLS and CDR2 is YYNGEE. This CDR3 region has 14 residues. V was clipped by 0 bases and J by 6 bases, with 13 bases between them. In DNA, the CDR3 is TGTGCCAGCAGCGTAGGGCTAGCGTGGCCCGAGCAGTACTTC. Residues: CASSVGLAWPEQYF.

Many counts were recorded for this clonotype. Sequence at one end of the junction differs from germline and may be a read error. The chain links TRBV6-6 to TRBJ2-2; TRBD2 agrees at 8 bases. The CDR3 extends over 16 amino acids. Germline lookup yields CDR1 MNHNY and CDR2 SVGAGI (reference sequence). The DNA of the CDR3 is TGTGCCAGCAGTCACTCCCGAGCGGGGGCTACCGGGGAGCTGTTTTTT. It codes for CASSHSRAGATGELFF.

This clonotype came up many times. A much larger clone differs from this one at a single base, so this may be a read error. The chain links TRBV5-6 to TRBJ2-7; the match to TRBD2 covers 8 bases. The CDR3 spans 14 residues. From germline, CDR1 is SGHDT and CDR2 YYEEEE. V lost 2 bases, J lost 4 bases, and 5 bases stayed unmatched. The CDR3 DNA sequence: TGTGCCAGCAGCTTAGCGGGAGCCGGGTACGAGCAGTACTTC. Translated, it gives CASSLAGAGYEQYF.

The chain links TRBV7-9 to TRBJ2-5; TRBD2 matches at 10 bases. The CDR3 length is 15 residues. V shed 3 bases and J 5 bases; nucleotides not matched to a gene: 6. Looked up from germline, CDR1 is SEHNR and CDR2 is FQNEAQ (reference sequence). The CDR3 loop reads CASSLRLAGEETQYF. The CDR3 DNA sequence: TGTGCCAGCAGCTTGAGGCTAGCGGGAGAGGAGACCCAGTACTTC.

This chain connects TRBV2 to TRBJ1-3; 8 bases map to TRBD1. CDR3 length equals 13 residues. Germline loops: CDR1 SNHLY, CDR2 FYNNEI. In nucleotides, the CDR3 is TGTGCAAAACAGGGGGAGGGACAGAACACCATATATTTT. Its protein product is CAKQGEGQNTIYF. The whole variable domain, remainder taken from reference TRBV2 and TRBJ1-3, is EPEVTQTPSHQVTQMGQEVILRCVPISNHLYFYWYRQILGQKVEFLVSFYNNEISEKSEIFDDQFSVERPDGSNFTLKIRSTKLEDSAMYFCAKQGEGQNTIYFGEGSWLTVV.

This clonotype was seen a few times. It is unclear where the CDR3 begins or ends on the DNA, so no DNA is shown, and the CDR3 is as TCRdb lists it. The V call is TRBV13, the J call TRBJ1-2; the listed D gene, TRBD1, was not tested against the DNA. The germline gives CDR1 PRHDT, CDR2 FYEKMQ (reference sequence). The CDR3 comprises 18 residues, both ends counted. CDR3 protein: CASSFYICSAGQNYGYTF.